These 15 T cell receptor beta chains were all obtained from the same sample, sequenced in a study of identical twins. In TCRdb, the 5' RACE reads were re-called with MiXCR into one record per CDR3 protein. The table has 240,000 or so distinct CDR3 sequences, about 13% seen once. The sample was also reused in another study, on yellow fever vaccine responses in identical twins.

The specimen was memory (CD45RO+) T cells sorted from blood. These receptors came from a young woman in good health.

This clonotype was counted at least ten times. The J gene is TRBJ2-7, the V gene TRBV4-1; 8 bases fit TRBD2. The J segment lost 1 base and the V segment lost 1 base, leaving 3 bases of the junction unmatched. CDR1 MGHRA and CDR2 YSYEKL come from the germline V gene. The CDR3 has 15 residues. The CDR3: CASSQAGLVSYEQYF. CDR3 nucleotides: TGCGCCAGCAGCCAAGCGGGACTAGTTTCCTACGAGCAGTACTTC.

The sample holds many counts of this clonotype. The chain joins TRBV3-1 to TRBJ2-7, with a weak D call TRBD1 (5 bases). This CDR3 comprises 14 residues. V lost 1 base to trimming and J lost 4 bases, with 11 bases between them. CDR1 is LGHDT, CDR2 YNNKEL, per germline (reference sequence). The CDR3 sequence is CASSQGSGLYEQYF. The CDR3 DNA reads TGTGCCAGCAGCCAAGGCTCAGGGTTGTACGAGCAGTACTTC.

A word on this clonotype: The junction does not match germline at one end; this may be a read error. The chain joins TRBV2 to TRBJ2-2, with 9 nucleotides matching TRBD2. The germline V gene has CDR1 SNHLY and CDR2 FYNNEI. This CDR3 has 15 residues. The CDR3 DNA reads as TGTGCCAGCAGGACGCCCGGACTAGCGACCGGGGAGCTGTCTTTT. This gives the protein CASRTPGLATGELSF.

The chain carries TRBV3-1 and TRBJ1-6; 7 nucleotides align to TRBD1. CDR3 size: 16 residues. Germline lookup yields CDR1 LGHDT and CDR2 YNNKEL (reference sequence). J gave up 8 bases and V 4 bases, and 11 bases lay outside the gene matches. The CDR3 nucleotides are TGTGCCAGCAGCCCATCAGGGGGGGGACGGGATTCACCCCTCCACTTT. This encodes CASSPSGGGRDSPLHF.

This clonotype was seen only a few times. CDR3 DNA sequence: TGTGCCAGCAGCTTGGCCGACAGGGGCACTGAAGCTTTCTTT. It yields the protein CASSLADRGTEAFF. The chain joins TRBV11-2 to TRBJ1-1; 8 bases line up with TRBD1. J lost 4 bases, V lost 3 bases, and 4 bases had no gene match. The CDR3 runs to 14 residues. Germline V gene lookup returns CDR1 SGHAT and CDR2 FQNNGV. Variable domain in full (rest from reference TRBV11-2 and TRBJ1-1): EAGVAQSPRYKIIEKRQSVAFWCNPISGHATLYWYQQILGQGPKLLIQFQNNGVVDDSQLPKDRFSAERLKGVDSTLKIQPAKLEDSAVYLCASSLADRGTEAFFGQGTRLTVV.

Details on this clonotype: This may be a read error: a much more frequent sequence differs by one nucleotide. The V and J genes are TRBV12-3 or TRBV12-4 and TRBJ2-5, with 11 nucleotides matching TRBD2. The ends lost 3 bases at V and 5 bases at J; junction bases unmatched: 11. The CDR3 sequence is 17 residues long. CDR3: CASSFPSVAGGQETQYF. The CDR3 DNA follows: TGTGCCAGCAGTTTTCCGTCGGTAGCGGGGGGGCAGGAGACCCAGTACTTC.

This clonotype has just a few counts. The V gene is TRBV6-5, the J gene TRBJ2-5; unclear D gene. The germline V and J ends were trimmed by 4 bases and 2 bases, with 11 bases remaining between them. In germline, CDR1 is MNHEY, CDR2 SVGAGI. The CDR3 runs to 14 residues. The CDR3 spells CASSLGSGQETQYF. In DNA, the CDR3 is TGTGCCAGCAGTTTGGGTAGTGGGCAAGAGACCCAGTACTTC.

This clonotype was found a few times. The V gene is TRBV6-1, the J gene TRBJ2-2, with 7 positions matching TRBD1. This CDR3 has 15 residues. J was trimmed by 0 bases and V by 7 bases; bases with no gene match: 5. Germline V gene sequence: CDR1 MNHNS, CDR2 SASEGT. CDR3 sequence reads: CASTRTGTNTGELFF. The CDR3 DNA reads TGTGCCAGCACCAGGACAGGCACGAACACCGGGGAGCTGTTTTTT.

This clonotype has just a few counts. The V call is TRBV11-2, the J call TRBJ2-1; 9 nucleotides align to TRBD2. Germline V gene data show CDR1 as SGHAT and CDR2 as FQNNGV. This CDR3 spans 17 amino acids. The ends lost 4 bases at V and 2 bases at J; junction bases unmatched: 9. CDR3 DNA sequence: TGTGCCAGCAGCTCAAGGGGGCGGGAGGGGACCTACAATGAGCAGTTCTTC. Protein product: CASSSRGREGTYNEQFF. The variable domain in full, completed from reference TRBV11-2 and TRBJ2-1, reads EAGVAQSPRYKIIEKRQSVAFWCNPISGHATLYWYQQILGQGPKLLIQFQNNGVVDDSQLPKDRFSAERLKGVDSTLKIQPAKLEDSAVYLCASSSRGREGTYNEQFFGPGTRLTVL.

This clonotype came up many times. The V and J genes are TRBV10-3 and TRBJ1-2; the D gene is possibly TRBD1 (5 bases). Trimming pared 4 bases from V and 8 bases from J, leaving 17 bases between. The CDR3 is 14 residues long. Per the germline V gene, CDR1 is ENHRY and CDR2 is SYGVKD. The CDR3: CAISGDSRAGGYTF. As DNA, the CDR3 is TGTGCCATCAGTGGCGACAGCCGGGCGGGGGGCTACACCTTC.

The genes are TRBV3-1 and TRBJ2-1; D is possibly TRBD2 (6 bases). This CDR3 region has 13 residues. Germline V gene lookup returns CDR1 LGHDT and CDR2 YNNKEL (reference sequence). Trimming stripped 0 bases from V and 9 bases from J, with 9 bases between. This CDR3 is CASSQDQGGEQFF. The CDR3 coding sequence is TGTGCCAGCAGCCAAGACCAGGGAGGTGAGCAGTTCTTC.

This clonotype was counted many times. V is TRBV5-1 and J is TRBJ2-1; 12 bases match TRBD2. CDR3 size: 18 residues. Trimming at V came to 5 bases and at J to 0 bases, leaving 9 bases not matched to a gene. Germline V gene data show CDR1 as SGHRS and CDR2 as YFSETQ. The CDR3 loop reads CASRTGTSGPSSYNEQFF. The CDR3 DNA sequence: TGCGCCAGCAGGACCGGGACTAGCGGGCCCAGCTCCTACAATGAGCAGTTCTTC.

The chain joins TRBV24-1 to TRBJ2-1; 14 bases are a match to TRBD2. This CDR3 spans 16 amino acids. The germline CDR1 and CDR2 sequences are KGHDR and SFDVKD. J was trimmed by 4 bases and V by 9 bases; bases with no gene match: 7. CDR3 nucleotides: TGTGCCACCGGCGAGACTAGCGGGGGGGAATACAATGAGCAGTTCTTC. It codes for CATGETSGGEYNEQFF.

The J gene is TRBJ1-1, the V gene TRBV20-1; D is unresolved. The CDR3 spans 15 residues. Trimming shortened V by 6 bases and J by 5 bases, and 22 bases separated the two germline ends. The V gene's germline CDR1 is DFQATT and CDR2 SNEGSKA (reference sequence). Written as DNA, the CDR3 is TGCAGTGCAAAAGCCTCCGGGGTCTCGAGGACTGAAGCTTTCTTT. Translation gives CSAKASGVSRTEAFF.

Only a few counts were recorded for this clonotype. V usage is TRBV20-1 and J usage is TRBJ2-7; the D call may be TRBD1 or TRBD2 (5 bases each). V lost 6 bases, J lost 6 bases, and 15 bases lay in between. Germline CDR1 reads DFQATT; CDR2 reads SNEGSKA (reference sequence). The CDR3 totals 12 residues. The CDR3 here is CSATPGPREQYF. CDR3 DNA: TGCAGTGCCACTCCGGGGCCCCGCGAGCAGTACTTC.